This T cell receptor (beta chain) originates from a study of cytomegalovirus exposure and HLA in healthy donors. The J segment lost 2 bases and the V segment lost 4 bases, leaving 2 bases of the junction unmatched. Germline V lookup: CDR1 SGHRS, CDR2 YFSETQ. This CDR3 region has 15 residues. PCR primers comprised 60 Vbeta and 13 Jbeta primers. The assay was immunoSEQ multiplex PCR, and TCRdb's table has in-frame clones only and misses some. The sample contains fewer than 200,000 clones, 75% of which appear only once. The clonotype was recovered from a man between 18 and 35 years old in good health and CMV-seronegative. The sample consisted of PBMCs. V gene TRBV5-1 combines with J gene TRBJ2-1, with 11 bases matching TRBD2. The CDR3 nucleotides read TGCGCCAGCAGCGTGACTAGCGGGACCTACAATGAGCAGTTCTTC. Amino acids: CASSVTSGTYNEQFF.